The 16 T cell receptor beta chains reported below all come from one sample, sequenced in a study of shared clonotypes between healthy human individuals. Profiling relied on immunoSEQ multiplex PCR, and the TCRdb table lists in-frame clones only, not all of them. Here the sample spans about 1.5 million clones, 98% being singletons. The sample consisted of naive CD4+ T cells sorted from blood. As for subset: CD45RA+ positively selected. The receptor set was obtained from a young man in good health.

This clone has just one count. This chain connects TRBV28 to TRBJ1-2; tentatively, D is TRBD1 (5 bases). Germline V lookup: CDR1 MDHEN, CDR2 SYDVKM. Trimming stripped 1 base from V and 6 bases from J, with 12 bases between. This CDR3 region has 14 residues. CDR3 sequence (DNA): TGTGCCAGCAGTTTATATGACAGAAACCATGGCTACACCTTC. It codes for CASSLYDRNHGYTF.

The chain employs TRBV28 and TRBJ1-2, with a weak D call TRBD1 (5 bases). This CDR3 has 12 residues. V gave up 3 bases and J gave up 8 bases, with 10 bases separating them. The germline V gene encodes CDR1 MDHEN and CDR2 SYDVKM. CDR3 region: CASSFRVEGYTF. The CDR3 nucleotides are TGTGCCAGCAGTTTCAGGGTTGAGGGCTACACCTTC.

The V gene is TRBV7-3, the J gene TRBJ2-1, with D perhaps given as TRBD1 or TRBD2 (5 bases each). In germline, CDR1 is SGHTA, CDR2 FQGTGA. V gave up 4 bases and J gave up 0 bases, with 10 bases separating them. The CDR3 runs to 15 residues. DNA for the CDR3: TGTGCCAGCAGCTCGGGACGGAGCTCCTACAATGAGCAGTTCTTC. Its translation: CASSSGRSSYNEQFF.

This clone was seen only once. This rearrangement joins TRBV5-6 to TRBJ2-1; no definite D call. V dropped 1 base and J dropped 0 bases, with 8 bases sitting between them. Germline values: CDR1 SGHDT, CDR2 YYEEEE. The CDR3 is 15 residues long. CDR3 residues: CASSLLLYSYNEQFF. CDR3 nucleotide sequence: TGTGCCAGCAGCTTGTTACTCTACTCCTACAATGAGCAGTTCTTC. Filled out from reference TRBV5-6 and TRBJ2-1, the complete variable domain reads DAGVTQSPTHLIKTRGQQVTLRCSPKSGHDTVSWYQQALGQGPQFIFQYYEEEERQRGNFPDRFSGHQFPNYSSELNVNALLLGDSALYLCASSLLLYSYNEQFFGPGTRLTVL.

The chain combines TRBV6-5 with TRBJ1-1, with D perhaps matching TRBD1 (5 bases). V shed 6 bases and J shed 4 bases, with 15 bases lying between them. This CDR3 has 14 amino acids. Germline V gene data show CDR1 as MNHEY and CDR2 as SVGAGI. The CDR3 is CASRKGREGTEAFF. The CDR3 DNA is TGTGCCAGCAGGAAGGGCAGGGAAGGCACTGAAGCTTTCTTT.

Concerning this clone itself: Distinct nucleotide sequences in the sample also encode this CDR3. The V and J genes are TRBV27 and TRBJ1-2, with 9 bases identical to TRBD1. Germline values: CDR1 MNHEY, CDR2 SMNVEV (reference sequence). The CDR3 extends over 14 amino acids. With 4 bases clipped from V and 2 bases from J, the junction kept 2 bases outside the gene matches. The CDR3 here is CASSWDRENYGYTF. As DNA, the CDR3 is TGTGCCAGCAGTTGGGACAGGGAAAACTATGGCTACACCTTC.

The CDR3 here is CASSLGRAHEQYF. The CDR3 bases are TGTGCCAGCAGTTTAGGCAGGGCCCACGAGCAGTACTTC. V usage is TRBV28 and J usage is TRBJ2-7, with D possibly TRBD1 on 5 matching bases. With 2 bases removed from V and 5 bases from J, the gap between germline ends came to 10 bases. The CDR3 totals 13 residues. The germline gives CDR1 MDHEN, CDR2 SYDVKM.

This rearrangement joins TRBV19 to TRBJ2-1, with D possibly being TRBD2 (6 bases). Trimming left V 6 bases short and J 5 bases short, with 17 bases between. The CDR3 loop spans 15 amino acids. CDR1 is LNHDA, CDR2 SQIVND, per germline (reference sequence). The CDR3 nucleotides are TGTGCCAGTAGCATGGGGGGTGGTAGAAACAATGAGCAGTTCTTC. Protein product: CASSMGGGRNNEQFF.

The CDR3: CSVAWGRDTGELFF. CDR3 bases: TGCAGCGTTGCCTGGGGGAGGGACACCGGGGAGCTGTTTTTT. The chain links TRBV29-1 to TRBJ2-2; TRBD2 agrees at 7 bases. From germline, CDR1 is SQVTM and CDR2 ANQGSEA. The CDR3 loop spans 14 amino acids. J lost 3 bases, V lost 4 bases, and 5 bases had no gene match.

V is TRBV29-1 and J is TRBJ2-7, with 8 bases fitting TRBD1. The germline CDR1 and CDR2 sequences are SQVTM and ANQGSEA. CDR3 length equals 14 residues. The V gene end was trimmed by 7 bases and the J gene end by 5 bases; junction bases not matched to a gene: 13. DNA for the CDR3: TGCAGCGCTTCAGGGGGCCAGGGGTCTGACGAGCAGTACTTC. It encodes CSASGGQGSDEQYF.

The chain uses TRBV5-6 and TRBJ2-5, with TRBD2 matching over 8 bases. With V trimmed by 0 bases and J by 5 bases, 6 bases remained unmatched. The CDR3 totals 15 residues. CDR1 SGHDT and CDR2 YYEEEE come from the germline V gene. CDR3 DNA: TGTGCCAGCAGCTTGGAGAAGCGGGAGTGGGAGACCCAGTACTTC. This translates into CASSLEKREWETQYF. The variable domain in full, with the rest retrieved from reference TRBV5-6 and TRBJ2-5, is DAGVTQSPTHLIKTRGQQVTLRCSPKSGHDTVSWYQQALGQGPQFIFQYYEEEERQRGNFPDRFSGHQFPNYSSELNVNALLLGDSALYLCASSLEKREWETQYFGPGTRLLVL.

V usage is TRBV28 and J usage is TRBJ2-7, with 8 bases fitting TRBD1. V lost 4 bases, J lost 0 bases, and 8 bases stayed unmatched. In germline, CDR1 is MDHEN, CDR2 SYDVKM. The CDR3 is 16 residues long. CDR3 residues: CASSSPRTGSSYEQYF. In DNA, the CDR3 is TGTGCCAGCAGTTCTCCACGGACAGGGAGCTCCTACGAGCAGTACTTC.

This chain links TRBV9 with TRBJ2-1; TRBD1 aligns across 8 bases. This CDR3 is 12 amino acids long. Germline V gene data show CDR1 as SGDLS and CDR2 as YYNGEE. Trimming removed 4 bases from V and 7 bases from J; junction bases left unmatched: 1. The CDR3 protein is CASSRTGNEQFF. DNA for the CDR3: TGTGCCAGCAGCCGGACAGGGAATGAGCAGTTCTTC.

This chain uses TRBV11-2 with TRBJ2-3; a weak D match, TRBD2 (5 bases). Looked up from germline, CDR1 is SGHAT and CDR2 is FQNNGV. The CDR3 sequence is 17 residues long. Trimming removed 2 bases from V and 0 bases from J, with 15 bases in between. CDR3 sequence reads: CASSLSWGRGSTDTQYF. The CDR3 DNA reads TGTGCCAGCAGCTTAAGTTGGGGTCGCGGGAGCACAGATACGCAGTATTTT.

The chain is built from TRBV2 and TRBJ2-2; maybe TRBD2 (6 bases). The CDR3 length is 14 residues. The V gene lost 2 bases and the J gene lost 7 bases, with 11 bases spanning the gap. Germline V gene sequence: CDR1 SNHLY, CDR2 FYNNEI. The CDR3 DNA sequence: TGTGCCAGCAGTGAAATGAGGGAGGTCGGGGAGCTGTTTTTT. Translating gives CASSEMREVGELFF.

The chain employs TRBV28 and TRBJ2-5; 11 bases line up with TRBD2. Trimming cost V 2 bases and J 4 bases; bases outside gene matches: 0. The length of the CDR3 is 14 residues. CDR1 is MDHEN, CDR2 SYDVKM, per germline. CDR3 region: CASSLTSGGETQYF. For the CDR3, the DNA is TGTGCCAGCAGTTTAACTAGCGGGGGAGAGACCCAGTACTTC.